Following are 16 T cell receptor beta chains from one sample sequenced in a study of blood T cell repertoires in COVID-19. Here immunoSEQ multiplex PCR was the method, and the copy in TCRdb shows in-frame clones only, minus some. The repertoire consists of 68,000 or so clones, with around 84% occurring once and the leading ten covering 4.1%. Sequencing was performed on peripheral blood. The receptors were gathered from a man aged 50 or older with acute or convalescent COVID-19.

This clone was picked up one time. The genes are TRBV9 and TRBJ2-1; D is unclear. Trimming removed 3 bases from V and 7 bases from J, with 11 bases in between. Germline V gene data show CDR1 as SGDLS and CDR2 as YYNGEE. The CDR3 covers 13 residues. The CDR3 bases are TGTGCCAGCAGCGCGCACAGTAGGAATGAGCAGTTCTTC. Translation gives CASSAHSRNEQFF.

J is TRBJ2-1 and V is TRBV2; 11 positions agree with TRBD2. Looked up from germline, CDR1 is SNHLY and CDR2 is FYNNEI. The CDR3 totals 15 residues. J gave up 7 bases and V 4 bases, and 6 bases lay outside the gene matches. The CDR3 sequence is CASSVTSGSQNEQFF. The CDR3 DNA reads TGTGCCAGCAGTGTTACTAGCGGGAGCCAAAATGAGCAGTTCTTC.

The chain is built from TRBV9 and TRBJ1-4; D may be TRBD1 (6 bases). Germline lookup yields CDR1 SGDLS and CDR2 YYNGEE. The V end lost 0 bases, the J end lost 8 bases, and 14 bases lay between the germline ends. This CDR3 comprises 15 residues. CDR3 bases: TGTGCCAGCAGCGTAGAAGACAGGACCCGAGAAAAACTGTTTTTT. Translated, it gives CASSVEDRTREKLFF.

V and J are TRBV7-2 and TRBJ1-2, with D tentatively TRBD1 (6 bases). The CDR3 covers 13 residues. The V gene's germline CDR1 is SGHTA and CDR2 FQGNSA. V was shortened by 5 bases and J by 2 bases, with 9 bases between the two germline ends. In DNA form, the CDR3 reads TGTGCCAGCAGCATGACAGGAAACTATGGCTACACCTTC. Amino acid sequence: CASSMTGNYGYTF.

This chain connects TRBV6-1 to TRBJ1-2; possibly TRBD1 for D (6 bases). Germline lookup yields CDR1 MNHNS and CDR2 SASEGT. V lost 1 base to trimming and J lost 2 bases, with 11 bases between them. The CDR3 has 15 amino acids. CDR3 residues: CASSEEGVRNYGYTF. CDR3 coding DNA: TGTGCCAGCAGTGAAGAGGGGGTACGGAACTATGGCTACACCTTC.

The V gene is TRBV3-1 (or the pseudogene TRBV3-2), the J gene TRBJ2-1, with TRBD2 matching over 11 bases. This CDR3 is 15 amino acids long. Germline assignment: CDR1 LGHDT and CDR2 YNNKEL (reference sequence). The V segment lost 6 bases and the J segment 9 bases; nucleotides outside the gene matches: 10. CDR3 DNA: TGTGCCAGCAGACTCGGGACTAGCGGAAGAAGTGAGCAGTTCTTC. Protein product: CASRLGTSGRSEQFF.

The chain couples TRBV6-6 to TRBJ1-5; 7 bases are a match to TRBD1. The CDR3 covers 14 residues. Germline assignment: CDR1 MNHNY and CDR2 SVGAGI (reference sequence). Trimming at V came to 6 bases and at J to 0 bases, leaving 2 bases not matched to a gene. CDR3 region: CASRRDSSNQPQHF. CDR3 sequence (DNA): TGTGCCAGCAGGCGGGACAGTAGCAATCAGCCCCAGCATTTT.

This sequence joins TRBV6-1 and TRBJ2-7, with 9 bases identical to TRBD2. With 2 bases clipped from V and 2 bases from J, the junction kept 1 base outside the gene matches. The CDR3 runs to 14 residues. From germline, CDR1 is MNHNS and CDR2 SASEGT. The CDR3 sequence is CASSEWTSAYEQYF. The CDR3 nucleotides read TGTGCCAGCAGTGAATGGACTAGCGCCTACGAGCAGTACTTC.

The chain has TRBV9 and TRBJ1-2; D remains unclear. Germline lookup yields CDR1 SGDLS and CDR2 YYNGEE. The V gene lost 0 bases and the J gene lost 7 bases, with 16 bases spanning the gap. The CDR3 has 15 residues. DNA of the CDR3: TGTGCCAGCAGCGTAGTCCCTGAGGCTGCGGGTGGCTACACCTTC. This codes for CASSVVPEAAGGYTF.

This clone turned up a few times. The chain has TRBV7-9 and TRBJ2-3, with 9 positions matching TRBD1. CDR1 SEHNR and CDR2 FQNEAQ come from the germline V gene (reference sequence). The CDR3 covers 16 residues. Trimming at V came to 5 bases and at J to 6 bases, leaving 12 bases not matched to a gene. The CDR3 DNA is TGTGCCAGCAGCCCGAAGCCGGGACAGGGCGGGGATACGCAGTATTTT. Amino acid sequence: CASSPKPGQGGDTQYF.

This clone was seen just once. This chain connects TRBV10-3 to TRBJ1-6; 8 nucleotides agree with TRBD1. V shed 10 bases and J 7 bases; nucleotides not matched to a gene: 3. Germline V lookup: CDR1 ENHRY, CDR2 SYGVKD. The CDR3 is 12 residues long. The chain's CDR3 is CATQGGNSPLHF. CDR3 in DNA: TGTGCCACACAGGGGGGGAATTCACCCCTCCACTTT.

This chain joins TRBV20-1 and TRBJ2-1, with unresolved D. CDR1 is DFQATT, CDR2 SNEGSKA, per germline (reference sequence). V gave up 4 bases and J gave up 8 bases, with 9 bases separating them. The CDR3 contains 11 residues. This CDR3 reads CSATLYYEQFF. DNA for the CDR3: TGCAGTGCTACACTGTACTATGAGCAGTTCTTC.

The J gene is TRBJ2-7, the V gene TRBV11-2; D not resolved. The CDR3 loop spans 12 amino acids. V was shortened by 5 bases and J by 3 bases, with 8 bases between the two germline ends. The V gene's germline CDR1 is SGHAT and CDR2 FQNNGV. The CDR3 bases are TGTGCCAGCAGCCCCAGACACTACGAGCAGTACTTC. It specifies CASSPRHYEQYF.

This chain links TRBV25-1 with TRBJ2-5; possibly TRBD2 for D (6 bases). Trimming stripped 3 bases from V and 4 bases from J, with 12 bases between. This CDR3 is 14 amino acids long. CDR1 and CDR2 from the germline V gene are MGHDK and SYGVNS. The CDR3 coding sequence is TGTGCCAGCAGTGATCGGGGGACTGGAGAGACCCAGTACTTC. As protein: CASSDRGTGETQYF.

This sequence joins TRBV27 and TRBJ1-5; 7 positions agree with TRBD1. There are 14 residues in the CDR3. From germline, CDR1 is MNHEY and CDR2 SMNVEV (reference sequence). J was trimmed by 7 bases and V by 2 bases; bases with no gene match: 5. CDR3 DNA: TGTGCCAGCAGTTTAAACGCAGGGGGGCAGCCCCAGCATTTT. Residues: CASSLNAGGQPQHF.

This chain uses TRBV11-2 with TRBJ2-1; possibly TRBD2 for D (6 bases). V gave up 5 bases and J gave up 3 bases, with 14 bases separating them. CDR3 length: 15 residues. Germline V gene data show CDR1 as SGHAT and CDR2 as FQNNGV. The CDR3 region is CASSISGTLYNEQFF. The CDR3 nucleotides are TGTGCCAGCAGCATTTCCGGGACTCTCTACAATGAGCAGTTCTTC.